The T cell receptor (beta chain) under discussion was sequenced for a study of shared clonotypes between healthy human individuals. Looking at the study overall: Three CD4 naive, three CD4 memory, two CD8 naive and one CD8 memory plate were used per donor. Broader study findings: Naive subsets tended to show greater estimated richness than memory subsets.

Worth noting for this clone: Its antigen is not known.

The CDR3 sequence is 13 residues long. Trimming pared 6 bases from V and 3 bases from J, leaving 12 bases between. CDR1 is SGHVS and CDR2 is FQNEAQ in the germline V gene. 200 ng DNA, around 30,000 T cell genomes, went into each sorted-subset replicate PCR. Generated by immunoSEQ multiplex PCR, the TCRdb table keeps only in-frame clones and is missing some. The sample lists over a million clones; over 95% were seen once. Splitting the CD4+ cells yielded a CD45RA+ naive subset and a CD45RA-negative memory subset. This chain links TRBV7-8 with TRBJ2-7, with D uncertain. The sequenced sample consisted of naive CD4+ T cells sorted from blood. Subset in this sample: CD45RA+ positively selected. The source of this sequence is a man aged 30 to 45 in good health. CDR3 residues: CASRHPTGYEQYF. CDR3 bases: TGTGCCAGCAGGCACCCGACTGGCTACGAGCAGTACTTC. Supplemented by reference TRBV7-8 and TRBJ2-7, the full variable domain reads GAGVSQSPRYKVAKRGQDVALRCDPISGHVSLFWYQQALGQGPEFLTYFQNEAQLDKSGLPSDRFFAERPEGSVSTLKIQRTQQEDSAVYLCASRHPTGYEQYFGPGTRLTVT.